This T cell receptor beta chain was sequenced for a study of blood T cell repertoires in COVID-19. Overall study: Sites in the United States, Italy and Spain provided acute and convalescent COVID-19 samples. The cDNA or gDNA used as material had been derived from T cells, B-cell-depleted T cells, or PBMCs.

Germline loops: CDR1 SGHNT, CDR2 YYREEE (reference sequence). The CDR3 spans 15 residues. Trimming cost V 4 bases and J 6 bases; bases outside gene matches: 6. Study processing details: Reference gene primer amplification yielded estimated nucleated cell counts. The assay was immunoSEQ multiplex PCR, and TCRdb's table has in-frame clones only and misses some. D and trimming come from the DNA, and the V and J calls and clone size come from that table. The data hold approximately 240,000 clones, with around 88% observed a single time. The V call is TRBV5-4, the J call TRBJ2-3, with 12 bases aligning to TRBD2. The sequence derives from a woman aged 25 to 39 who had recovered from COVID-19. Sequencing input: peripheral blood. CDR3: CASSPWTSGEDTQYF. The CDR3 bases are TGTGCCAGCAGCCCATGGACTAGCGGGGAGGATACGCAGTATTTT.